This T cell receptor beta chain was found in a study of T-cell reconstitution after alpha-beta-depleted transplantation in children. V lost 3 bases, J lost 5 bases, and 11 bases lay in between. The length of the CDR3 is 14 residues. The germline V gene has CDR1 SGHTA and CDR2 FQGNSA. For TCRbeta, the library was prepared with unique molecular identifiers. TCRdb reprocessed the PCR reads via MiXCR and lists one record per CDR3 protein. The sample carries about 120,000 distinct CDR3 sequences, 20% to 25% recorded once. This clonotype was counted between two and nine times. The target antigen is unknown. General study points: Most T-cell counts and diversity one year after the transplant came from T cells that were newly produced. Elevated TCRbeta diversity at day 60 was traced, in some patients, to surviving recipient T cells and thymic progenitors. Alpha-beta T cells about two months after transplant reportedly derived from several hundred expanded graft clones.

The sample here was PBMCs, mostly from graft donor cells, taken 180 days after TCRalphabeta/CD19-depleted stem cell transplant. This rearrangement joins TRBV7-2 to TRBJ2-1; D gene ambiguous. The origin of this receptor is a male patient between 2 and 10 years old who had a stem cell transplant for chronic granulomatous disease, so the T cells may come from the graft donor. CDR3 DNA: TGTGCCAGCAGCTTTTCCCTAACTAACAATGAGCAGTTCTTC. As protein: CASSFSLTNNEQFF.